These 5 T cell receptor beta chains came from one sample sequenced in a study of T cell clonality in common variable immunodeficiency. Overall study results and limits: Reportedly, TCR beta sequences from common variable immunodeficiency showed fewer deletions and N-nucleotide insertions.

The assay was immunoSEQ multiplex PCR, and TCRdb's table has in-frame clones only and misses some. This sample carries approximately 5,700 clones, none of them present only once. These TCRs' antigens remain unknown. Sequencing was carried out using peripheral blood mononuclear cells. These receptors were obtained from a human donor with common variable immunodeficiency.

As regards this clone: Read coverage stops 3 residues before the CDR3 terminus; the germline J gene supplies the remainder. The chain employs TRBV7-8 and TRBJ2-7, with TRBD2 matching over 14 bases. The germline V gene encodes CDR1 SGHVS and CDR2 FQNEAQ. The CDR3 contains 14 residues. V shed 5 bases, J shed 5 bases, and the junction held 2 bases outside the gene matches. The CDR3 sequence: CASSAGLAGDEQYF. The CDR3 DNA, read in part, is TGTGCCAGCAGCGCGGGACTAGCGGGAGACGAG.

Many counts were recorded for this clone. The read finishes 3 residues shy of the CDR3 end, and the germline J gene is used to complete it. The chain has TRBV20-1 and TRBJ2-5; a possible D gene is TRBD2 (5 bases). V was cut by 3 bases and J by 1 base, with 9 bases left in between. CDR3 length: 13 residues. CDR1 is DFQATT, CDR2 SNEGSKA, per germline (reference sequence). The CDR3 bases that were read are TGCAGTGCTAGGGACTGGCTCCAAGAGACC. Protein sequence: CSARDWLQET. The full-length CDR3 reads as CSARDWLQETQYF.

For this clone: Read coverage stops 3 residues before the CDR3 terminus; the germline J gene supplies the remainder. The rearrangement links TRBV7-8 to TRBJ2-7; 12 positions agree with TRBD2. The CDR3 totals 16 residues. Trimming cost V 6 bases and J 4 bases; bases outside gene matches: 10. Germline V lookup: CDR1 SGHVS, CDR2 FQNEAQ. CDR3 DNA, as far as it was read: TGTGCCAGCAGGTCCGGACTAGCGGGATGGGCATACGAG. The encoded protein is CASRSGLAGWAYE. The entire CDR3 reads CASRSGLAGWAYEQYF.

This clone was picked up many times. The CDR3 DNA, read in part, is TGTGCCAGCAGTGATACAGCTCCCTACGAG. As protein: CASSDTAPYE. The full-length CDR3 reads as CASSDTAPYEQYF. The chain couples TRBV2 to TRBJ2-7; no clear D. The read halts 3 residues ahead of the CDR3 end, with the missing end drawn from the germline J gene. CDR1 and CDR2 from the germline V gene are SNHLY and FYNNEI. V was trimmed by 3 bases and J by 2 bases, leaving 8 bases between them. The CDR3 is made up of 13 amino acids.

This clone was recorded a few times. The observed sequence ends 3 residues before the CDR3 terminus, with the missing tail filled in from the germline J gene. The rearrangement links TRBV18 to TRBJ1-5; TRBD1 might be the D (5 bases). This CDR3 region has 14 residues. Germline CDR1 reads KGHSH; CDR2 reads LQKENI. V lost 6 bases to trimming and J lost 3 bases, with 12 bases between them. The sequenced CDR3 bases are TGTGCCAGCTCTGACAGTGGGTACAATCAGCCC. It translates to CASSDSGYNQP. The entire CDR3 reads CASSDSGYNQPQHF.